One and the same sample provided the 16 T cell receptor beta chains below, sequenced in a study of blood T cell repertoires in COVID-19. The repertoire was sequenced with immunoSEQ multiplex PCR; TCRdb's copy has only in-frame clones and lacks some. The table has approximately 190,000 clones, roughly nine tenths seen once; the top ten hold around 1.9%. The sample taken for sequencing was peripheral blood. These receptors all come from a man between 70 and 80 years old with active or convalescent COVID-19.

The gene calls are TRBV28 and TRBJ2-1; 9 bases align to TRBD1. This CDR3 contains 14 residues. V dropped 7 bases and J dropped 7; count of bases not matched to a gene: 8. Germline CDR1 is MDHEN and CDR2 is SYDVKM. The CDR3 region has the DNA TGTGCCAGCATCCCGGGACAGGGTTATAATGAGCAGTTCTTC. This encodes CASIPGQGYNEQFF.

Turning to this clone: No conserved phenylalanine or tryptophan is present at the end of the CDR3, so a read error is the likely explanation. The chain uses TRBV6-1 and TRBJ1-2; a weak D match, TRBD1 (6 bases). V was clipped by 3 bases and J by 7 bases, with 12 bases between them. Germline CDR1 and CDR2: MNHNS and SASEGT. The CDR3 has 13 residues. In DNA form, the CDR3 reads TGTGCCAGCAGTGAGAACAGGGATGCTGGCTACACCCTC. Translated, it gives CASSENRDAGYTL.

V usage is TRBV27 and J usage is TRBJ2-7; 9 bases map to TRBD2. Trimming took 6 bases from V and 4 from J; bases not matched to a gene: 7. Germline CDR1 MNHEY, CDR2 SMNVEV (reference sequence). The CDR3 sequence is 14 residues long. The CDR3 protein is CASSRRGGTYEQYF. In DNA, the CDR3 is TGTGCCAGCAGCCGGCGGGGGGGAACGTACGAGCAGTACTTC.

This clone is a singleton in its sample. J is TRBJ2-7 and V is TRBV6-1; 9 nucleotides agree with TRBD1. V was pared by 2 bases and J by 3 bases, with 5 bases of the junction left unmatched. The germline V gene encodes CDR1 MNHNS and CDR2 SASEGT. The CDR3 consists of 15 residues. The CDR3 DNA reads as TGTGCCAGCAGTGAATTAGGACAGGGGTACTACGAGCAGTACTTC. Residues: CASSELGQGYYEQYF.

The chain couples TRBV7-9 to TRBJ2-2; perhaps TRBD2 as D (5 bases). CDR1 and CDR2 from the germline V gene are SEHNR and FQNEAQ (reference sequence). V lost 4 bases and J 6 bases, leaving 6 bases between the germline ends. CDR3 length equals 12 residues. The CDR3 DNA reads TGTGCCAGCAGCTCGGGGTCCGGGGAGCTGTTTTTT. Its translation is CASSSGSGELFF.

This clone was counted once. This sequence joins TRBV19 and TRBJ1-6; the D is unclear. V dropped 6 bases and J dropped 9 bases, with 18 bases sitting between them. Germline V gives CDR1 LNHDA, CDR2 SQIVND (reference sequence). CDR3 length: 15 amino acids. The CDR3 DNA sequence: TGTGCCAGTAGGCCCGGAGCGAGGGTGGCTTCACCCCTCCACTTT. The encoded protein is CASRPGARVASPLHF. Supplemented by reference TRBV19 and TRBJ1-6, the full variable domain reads DGGITQSPKYLFRKEGQNVTLSCEQNLNHDAMYWYRQDPGQGLRLIYYSQIVNDFQKGDIAEGYSVSREKKESFPLTVTSAQKNPTAFYLCASRPGARVASPLHFGNGTRLTVT.

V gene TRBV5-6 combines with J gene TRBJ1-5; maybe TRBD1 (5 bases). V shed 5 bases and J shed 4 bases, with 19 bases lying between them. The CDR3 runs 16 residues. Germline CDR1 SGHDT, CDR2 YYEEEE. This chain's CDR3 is CASSLMGGVGNQPQHF. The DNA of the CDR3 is TGTGCCAGCAGTCTAATGGGGGGGGTTGGAAATCAGCCCCAGCATTTT.

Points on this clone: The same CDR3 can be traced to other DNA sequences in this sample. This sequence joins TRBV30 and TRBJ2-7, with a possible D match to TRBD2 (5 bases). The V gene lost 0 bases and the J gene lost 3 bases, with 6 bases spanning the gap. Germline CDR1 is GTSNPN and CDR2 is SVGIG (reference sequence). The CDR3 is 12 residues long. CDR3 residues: CAWSVRGYEQYF. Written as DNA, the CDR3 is TGTGCCTGGAGTGTACGGGGCTACGAGCAGTACTTC.

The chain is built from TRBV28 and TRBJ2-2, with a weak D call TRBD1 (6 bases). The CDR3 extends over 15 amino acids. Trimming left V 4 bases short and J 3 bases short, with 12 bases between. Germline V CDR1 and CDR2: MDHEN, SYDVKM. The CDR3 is CASSSQGSDTGELFF. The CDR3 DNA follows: TGTGCCAGCAGTTCACAGGGATCGGACACCGGGGAGCTGTTTTTT.

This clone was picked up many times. This chain's CDR3 is CASSPGQGPRSEQFF. The DNA of the CDR3 is TGTGCCAGCTCGCCGGGACAGGGTCCTCGCAGTGAGCAGTTCTTC. The chain is built from TRBV18 and TRBJ2-1; 9 nucleotides match TRBD1. V gave up 6 bases and J gave up 9 bases; unmatched junction bases: 12. The CDR3 is 15 amino acids. The germline V gene has CDR1 KGHSH and CDR2 LQKENI.

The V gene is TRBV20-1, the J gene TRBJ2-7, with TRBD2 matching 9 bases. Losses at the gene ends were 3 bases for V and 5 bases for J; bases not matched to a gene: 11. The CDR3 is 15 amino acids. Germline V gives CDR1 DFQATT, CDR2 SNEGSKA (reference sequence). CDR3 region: CSASSPGTSFDEQYF. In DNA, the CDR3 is TGCAGTGCTAGTAGCCCCGGGACTAGCTTCGACGAGCAGTACTTC.

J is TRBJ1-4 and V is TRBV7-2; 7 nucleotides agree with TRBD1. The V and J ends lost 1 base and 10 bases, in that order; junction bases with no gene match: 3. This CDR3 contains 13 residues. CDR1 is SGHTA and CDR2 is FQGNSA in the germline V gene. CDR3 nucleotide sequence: TGTGCCAGCAGCTTAGACAGGACAGGAAAACTGTTTTTT. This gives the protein CASSLDRTGKLFF.

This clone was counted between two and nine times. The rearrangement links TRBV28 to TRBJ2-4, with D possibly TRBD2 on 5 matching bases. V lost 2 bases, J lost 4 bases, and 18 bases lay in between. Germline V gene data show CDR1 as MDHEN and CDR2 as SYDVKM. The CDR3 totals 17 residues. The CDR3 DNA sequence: TGTGCCAGCAGTTTAATGCCTAGCCCGGCTCGGAAAAACATTCAGTACTTC. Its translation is CASSLMPSPARKNIQYF.

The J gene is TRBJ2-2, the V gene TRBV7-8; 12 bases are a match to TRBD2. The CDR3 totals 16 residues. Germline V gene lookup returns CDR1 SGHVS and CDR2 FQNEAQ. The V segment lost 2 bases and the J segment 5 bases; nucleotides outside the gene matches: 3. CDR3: CASSLLAGGRTGELFF. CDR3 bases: TGTGCCAGCAGCTTACTAGCGGGGGGGCGAACCGGGGAGCTGTTTTTT.

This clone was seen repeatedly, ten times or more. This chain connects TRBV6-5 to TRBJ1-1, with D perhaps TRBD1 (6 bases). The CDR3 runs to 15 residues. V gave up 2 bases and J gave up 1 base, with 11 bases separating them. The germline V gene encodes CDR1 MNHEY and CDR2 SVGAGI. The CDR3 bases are TGTGCCAGCAGTTACGGGGGCATGCCGAACACTGAAGCTTTCTTT. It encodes CASSYGGMPNTEAFF.

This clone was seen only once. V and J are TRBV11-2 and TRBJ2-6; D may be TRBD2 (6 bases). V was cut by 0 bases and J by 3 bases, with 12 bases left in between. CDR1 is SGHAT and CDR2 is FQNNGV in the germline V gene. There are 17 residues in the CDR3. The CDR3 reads CASSLDLRRGGANVLTF. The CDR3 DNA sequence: TGTGCCAGCAGCTTAGATCTCAGGAGGGGTGGGGCCAACGTCCTGACTTTC.